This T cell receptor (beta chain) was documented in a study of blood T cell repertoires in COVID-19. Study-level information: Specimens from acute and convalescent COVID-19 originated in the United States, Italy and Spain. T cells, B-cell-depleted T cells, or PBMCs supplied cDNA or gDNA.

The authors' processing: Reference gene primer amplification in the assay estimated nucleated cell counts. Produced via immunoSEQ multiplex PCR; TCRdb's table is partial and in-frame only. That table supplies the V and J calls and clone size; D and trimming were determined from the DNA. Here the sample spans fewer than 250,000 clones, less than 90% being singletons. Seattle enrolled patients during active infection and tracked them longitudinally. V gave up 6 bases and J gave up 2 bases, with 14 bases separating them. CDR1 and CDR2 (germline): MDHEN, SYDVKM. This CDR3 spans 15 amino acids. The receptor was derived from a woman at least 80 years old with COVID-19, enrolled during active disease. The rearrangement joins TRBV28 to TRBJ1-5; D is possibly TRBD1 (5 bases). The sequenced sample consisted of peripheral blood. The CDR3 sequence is CASSLLGGGNQPQHF. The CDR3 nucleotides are TGTGCCAGCAGCCTTCTCGGGGGGGGCAATCAGCCCCAGCATTTT. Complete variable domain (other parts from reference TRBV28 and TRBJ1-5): DVKVTQSSRYLVKRTGEKVFLECVQDMDHENMFWYRQDPGLGLRLIYFSYDVKMKEKGDIPEGYSVSREKKERFSLILESASTNQTSMYLCASSLLGGGNQPQHFGDGTRLSIL.